This TCR beta chain was recovered during a study of tumor-infiltrating lymphocytes in primary liver carcinoma. Study at large: The tumors, T1-T3 N0M0 lesions, were 4.2 to 10 cm across.

Regarding this clonotype: The junction does not match germline at one end; this may be a read error.

The CDR3 has 13 amino acids. The germline gives CDR1 SGHAT, CDR2 FQNNGV. It was from 20-30 mg of unsorted bulk tissue that RNA and DNA were co-extracted. Tumor samples uniformly had over 85% viable tumor cells. Starting material of about 450 ng total RNA yielded TCR beta cDNA via a constant-region primer. Employing slightly modified ARM-PCR, three nested multiplex PCR rounds were run, and these gave rise to the TCR beta libraries. The first two PCR rounds used TRBV1-TRBV30 primers with a Cbeta primer, around 10 cycles each. TCRdb redid the calling of the multiplex PCR reads with MiXCR, one entry per CDR3 protein. The sample carries some 120,000 distinct CDR3 sequences, less than 80% recorded once.

Material for sequencing was liver tumor tissue from sampling region 1. Described subset: tumor region T1, superior pole. The receptor was derived from a woman aged 60 to 75 with primary liver carcinoma and hepatitis B virus infection. This chain links TRBV11-2 with TRBJ1-1; D may be TRBD1 (5 bases). CDR3 DNA: TGTGCCAGCAGCTCGACAGTGAACACTGAGGCTTTATTT. Encoded protein: CASSSTVNTEALF.